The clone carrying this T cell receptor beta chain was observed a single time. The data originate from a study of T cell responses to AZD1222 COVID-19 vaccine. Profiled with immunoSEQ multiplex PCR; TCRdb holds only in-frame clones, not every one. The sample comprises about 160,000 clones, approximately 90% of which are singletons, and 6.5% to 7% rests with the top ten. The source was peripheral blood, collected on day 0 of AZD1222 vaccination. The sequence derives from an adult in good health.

In nucleotides, the CDR3 is TGTGCCAGCTCACCACCAGGACTAGCCCACAATGAGCAGTTCTTC. This sequence encodes CASSPPGLAHNEQFF. The V call is TRBV18, the J call TRBJ2-1, with TRBD2 matching over 8 bases. This CDR3 contains 15 residues. Trimming took 0 bases from V and 5 from J; bases not matched to a gene: 3. The germline V gene encodes CDR1 KGHSH and CDR2 LQKENI. Full variable domain (remainder filled in from reference TRBV18 and TRBJ2-1): NAGVMQNPRHLVRRRGQEARLRCSPMKGHSHVYWYRQLPEEGLKFMVYLQKENIIDESGMPKERFSAEFPKEGPSILRIQQVVRGDSAAYFCASSPPGLAHNEQFFGPGTRLTVL.